Here is one TCR beta chain with its context. V gave up 5 bases and J gave up 6 bases, with 14 bases separating them. The CDR3 sequence is 13 residues long. CDR1 GTSNPN and CDR2 SVGIG come from the germline V gene (reference sequence). The data derive from a study of blood T cell repertoires in COVID-19. Study as a whole: The analysed material was cDNA or gDNA that came from T cells, B-cell-depleted T cells, or PBMCs.

Assay used: immunoSEQ multiplex PCR; TCRdb lists only in-frame clones, some missing. The table has under 70,000 clones, around 90% seen once; the top ten hold under 7.5%. Sequenced input: peripheral blood. The receptor was derived from a woman aged 55-70 years with active or convalescent COVID-19. V is TRBV30 and J is TRBJ1-5; TRBD1 is a possible D gene (6 bases). The CDR3 loop reads CAWCRQAGQPQHF. Written as DNA, the CDR3 is TGTGCCTGGTGTCGACAGGCGGGTCAGCCCCAGCATTTT.